Listed here are 14 T cell receptor beta chains from one sample, sequenced in a study of T cell changes during pregnancy in multiple sclerosis. The assay was immunoSEQ multiplex PCR, and TCRdb's table has in-frame clones only and misses some. The sample yields around 52,000 clones, roughly nine tenths seen once. The source was CD4+ T cells from peripheral blood mononuclear cells, collected in the second trimester of pregnancy. These receptors came from a female donor with multiple sclerosis, enrolled in a pregnancy study.

The gene calls are TRBV14 and TRBJ2-1; D uncertain. V was cut by 5 bases and J by 6 bases, with 14 bases left in between. Germline CDR1 reads SGHDN; CDR2 reads FVKESK. The CDR3 loop spans 14 amino acids. The CDR3 region is CASSWFGAANEQFF. CDR3 nucleotide sequence: TGTGCCAGCAGCTGGTTTGGCGCGGCCAATGAGCAGTTCTTC.

This chain joins TRBV7-2 and TRBJ1-2, with D perhaps TRBD1 (6 bases). Germline assignment: CDR1 SGHTA and CDR2 FQGNSA. Between the trimmed V and J ends, which lost 3 bases and 4 bases, there was a span of 18 bases. The CDR3 has 16 residues. CDR3 coding DNA: TGTGCCAGCAGCTTGGCCTGGGACACCACCACCTATGGCTACACCTTC. It is translated as CASSLAWDTTTYGYTF.

This rearrangement joins TRBV6-1 to TRBJ2-7; 10 positions agree with TRBD1. This CDR3 comprises 12 residues. J was trimmed by 2 bases and V by 10 bases; bases with no gene match: 2. CDR1 and CDR2 (germline): MNHNS, SASEGT. CDR3: CAIGQGAYEQYF. The CDR3 coding sequence is TGTGCCATCGGACAGGGGGCCTACGAGCAGTACTTC.

The chain joins TRBV19 to TRBJ2-3; 7 nucleotides line up with TRBD2. Trimming removed 6 bases from V and 0 bases from J; junction bases left unmatched: 9. The CDR3 runs to 16 residues. CDR1 and CDR2 (germline): LNHDA, SQIVND (reference sequence). The CDR3 region has the DNA TGTGCCAGTAGCGATCGACTAGCAGCTAGCACAGATACGCAGTATTTT. Protein: CASSDRLAASTDTQYF. The full variable domain, completed using reference TRBV19 and TRBJ2-3, is DGGITQSPKYLFRKEGQNVTLSCEQNLNHDAMYWYRQDPGQGLRLIYYSQIVNDFQKGDIAEGYSVSREKKESFPLTVTSAQKNPTAFYLCASSDRLAASTDTQYFGPGTRLTVL.

This clone was observed once. The chain uses TRBV4-2 and TRBJ1-2; 7 bases fit TRBD1. Germline V gene sequence: CDR1 LGHNA, CDR2 YNFKEQ. Trimming at V came to 0 bases and at J to 5 bases, leaving 9 bases not matched to a gene. This CDR3 comprises 16 residues. In nucleotides, the CDR3 is TGTGCCAGCAGCCAAGATATTGAAGGGGGCTTATATGGCTACACCTTC. Translation gives CASSQDIEGGLYGYTF.

The genes are TRBV6-1 and TRBJ2-3, with a weak D call TRBD1 (6 bases). Trimming took off 8 bases at V and 2 bases at J, with 14 bases between the two ends. Germline V gene sequence: CDR1 MNHNS, CDR2 SASEGT. This CDR3 has 14 residues. CDR3 bases: TGTGCCAGCCTTTCAGACAGGTTCACAGATACGCAGTATTTT. This codes for CASLSDRFTDTQYF.

The chain recombines TRBV2 with TRBJ1-4, with D perhaps matching TRBD1 (6 bases). This CDR3 contains 14 residues. Germline V gene data show CDR1 as SNHLY and CDR2 as FYNNEI. V was cut by 3 bases and J by 2 bases, with 7 bases left in between. CDR3 in amino acids: CASSDGQTNEKLFF. CDR3 DNA: TGTGCCAGCAGTGACGGACAGACTAATGAAAAACTGTTTTTT.

The chain has TRBV10-1 and TRBJ2-7; 9 bases match TRBD1. Germline V gene sequence: CDR1 WNHNN, CDR2 SYGVQD (reference sequence). The CDR3 extends over 13 amino acids. V lost 6 bases, J lost 5 bases, and 5 bases stayed unmatched. CDR3 DNA: TGCGCCAGCAGGGGGACAGGGAAGGACGAGCAGTACTTC. This codes for CASRGTGKDEQYF.

This clone was observed a single time. The V call is TRBV5-4, the J call TRBJ2-3; the D gene is possibly TRBD2 (5 bases). Germline values: CDR1 SGHNT, CDR2 YYREEE (reference sequence). V gave up 1 base and J gave up 4 bases, with 10 bases separating them. CDR3 length equals 14 residues. The CDR3 DNA reads TGTGCCAGCAGCTTGAGACTAACCTCAGATACGCAGTATTTT. It encodes CASSLRLTSDTQYF.

The chain employs TRBV28 and TRBJ2-2; D not certain. Germline values: CDR1 MDHEN, CDR2 SYDVKM. The CDR3 extends over 15 amino acids. V lost 0 bases and J 3 bases, leaving 8 bases between the germline ends. The CDR3 sequence is CASSLWVRDTGELFF. DNA of the CDR3: TGTGCCAGCAGTTTATGGGTCCGGGACACCGGGGAGCTGTTTTTT.

CDR3 DNA: TGTGCCAGCAGCTTAGGGGACACCTCAAATCAGCCCCAGCATTTT. Translated: CASSLGDTSNQPQHF. The V gene is TRBV7-9, the J gene TRBJ1-5; possible D gene TRBD1, 6 bases. Between the trimmed V and J ends, which lost 1 base and 4 bases, there was a span of 11 bases. CDR1 SEHNR and CDR2 FQNEAQ come from the germline V gene (reference sequence). CDR3 length: 15 residues.

This clone showed up just once. The genes are TRBV6-5 and TRBJ2-7; TRBD2 matches at 9 bases. V was pared by 8 bases and J by 3 bases, with 11 bases of the junction left unmatched. CDR1 is MNHEY and CDR2 is SVGAGI in the germline V gene. The length of the CDR3 is 15 residues. The CDR3 DNA reads as TGTGCCAGCTCCATTAGCGGGAGACTAATCTACGAGCAGTACTTC. Translated, it gives CASSISGRLIYEQYF.

The gene calls are TRBV11-3 and TRBJ2-2; 9 nucleotides agree with TRBD2. The CDR3 has 18 amino acids. CDR1 is SGHNT and CDR2 is YENEEA in the germline V gene. The V gene end was trimmed by 1 base and the J gene end by 7 bases; junction bases not matched to a gene: 13. CDR3 bases: TGTGCCAGCAGCTTAGCCACTATCAAGCGGGGGGTTATCGGGGAGCTGTTTTTT. Protein product: CASSLATIKRGVIGELFF.

The chain uses TRBV30 and TRBJ2-7, with 9 bases that match TRBD1. Per germline, CDR1 GTSNPN and CDR2 SVGIG (reference sequence). V gave up 1 base and J gave up 6 bases; unmatched junction bases: 7. CDR3 length equals 14 residues. The CDR3 protein is CAWSGDRVFAEQYF. The CDR3 DNA reads TGTGCCTGGAGTGGGGACAGGGTATTCGCCGAGCAGTACTTC.